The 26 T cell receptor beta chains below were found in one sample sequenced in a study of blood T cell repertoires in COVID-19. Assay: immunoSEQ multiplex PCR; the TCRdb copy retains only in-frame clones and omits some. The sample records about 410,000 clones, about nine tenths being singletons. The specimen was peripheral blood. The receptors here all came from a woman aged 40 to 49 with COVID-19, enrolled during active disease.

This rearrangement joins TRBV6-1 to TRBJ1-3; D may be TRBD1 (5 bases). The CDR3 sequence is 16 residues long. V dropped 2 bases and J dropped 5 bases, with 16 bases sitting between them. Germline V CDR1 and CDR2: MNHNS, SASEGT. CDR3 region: CASSEKGRGARNTIYF. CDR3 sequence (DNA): TGTGCCAGCAGTGAAAAGGGTAGGGGTGCCCGAAACACCATATATTTT.

The CDR3 region has the DNA TGTGCCAGCAGTGATTCCAGGGGTGCCACTCAGCCCCAGCATTTT. The encoded protein is CASSDSRGATQPQHF. The rearrangement links TRBV25-1 to TRBJ1-5, with a tentative D call TRBD1 (6 bases). Germline CDR1 is MGHDK and CDR2 is SYGVNS. CDR3 length: 15 amino acids. The V end lost 3 bases, the J end lost 6 bases, and 15 bases lay between the germline ends.

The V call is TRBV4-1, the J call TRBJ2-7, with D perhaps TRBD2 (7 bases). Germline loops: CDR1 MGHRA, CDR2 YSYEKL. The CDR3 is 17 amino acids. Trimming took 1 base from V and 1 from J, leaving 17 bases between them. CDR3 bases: TGCGCCAGCAGCCAAGCCGTAGGGGGGGATGGATCCTACGAGCAGTACTTC. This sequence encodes CASSQAVGGDGSYEQYF.

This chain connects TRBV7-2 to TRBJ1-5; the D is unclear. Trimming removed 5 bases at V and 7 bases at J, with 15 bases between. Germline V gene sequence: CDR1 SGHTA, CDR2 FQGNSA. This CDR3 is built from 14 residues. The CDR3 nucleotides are TGTGCCAGCAGCGAAGCAAAGTCTGCACAGCCCCAGCATTTT. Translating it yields CASSEAKSAQPQHF.

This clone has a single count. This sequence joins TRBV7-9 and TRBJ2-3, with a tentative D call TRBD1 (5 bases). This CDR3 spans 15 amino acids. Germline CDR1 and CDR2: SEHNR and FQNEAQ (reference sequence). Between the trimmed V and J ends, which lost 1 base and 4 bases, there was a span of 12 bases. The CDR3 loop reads CASSLGRVRSDTQYF. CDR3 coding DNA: TGTGCCAGCAGCTTAGGCAGGGTTCGGTCAGATACGCAGTATTTT.

CDR3 in amino acids: CASSLIAGGGTDTQYF. The CDR3 coding sequence is TGTGCCAGCAGCCTCATAGCGGGAGGGGGCACAGATACGCAGTATTTT. The chain links TRBV3-1 (or the pseudogene TRBV3-2) to TRBJ2-3; 11 positions agree with TRBD2. Looked up from germline, CDR1 is LGHDT and CDR2 is YNNKEL (reference sequence). V lost 4 bases to trimming and J lost 1 base; unmatched junction nucleotides: 4. The CDR3 loop spans 16 amino acids.

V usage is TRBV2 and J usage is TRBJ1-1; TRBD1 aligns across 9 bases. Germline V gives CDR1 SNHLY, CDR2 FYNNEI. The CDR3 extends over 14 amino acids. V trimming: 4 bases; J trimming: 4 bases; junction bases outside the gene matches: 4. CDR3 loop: CASSAETGGTEAFF. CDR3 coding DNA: TGTGCCAGCAGTGCCGAGACAGGGGGCACTGAAGCTTTCTTT.

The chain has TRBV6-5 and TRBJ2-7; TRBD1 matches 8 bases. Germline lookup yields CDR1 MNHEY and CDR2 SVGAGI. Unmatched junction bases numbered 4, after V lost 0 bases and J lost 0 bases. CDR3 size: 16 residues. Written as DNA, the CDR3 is TGTGCCAGCAGTTACTCCCCGACAGGGGACTCCTACGAGCAGTACTTC. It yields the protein CASSYSPTGDSYEQYF.

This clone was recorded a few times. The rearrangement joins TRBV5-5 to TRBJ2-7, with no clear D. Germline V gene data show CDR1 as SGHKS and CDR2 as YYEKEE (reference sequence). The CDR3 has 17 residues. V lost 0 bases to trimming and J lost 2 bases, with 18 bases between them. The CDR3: CASSLASGHHITYEQYF. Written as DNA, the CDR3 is TGTGCCAGCAGCTTGGCCTCGGGTCACCACATTACCTACGAGCAGTACTTC.

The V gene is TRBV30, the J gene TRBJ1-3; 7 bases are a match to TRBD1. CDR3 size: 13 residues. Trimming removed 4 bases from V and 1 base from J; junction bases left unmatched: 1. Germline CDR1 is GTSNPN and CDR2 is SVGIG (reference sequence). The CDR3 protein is CAWTTGSGNTIYF. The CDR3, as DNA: TGTGCCTGGACGACAGGGTCTGGAAACACCATATATTTT.

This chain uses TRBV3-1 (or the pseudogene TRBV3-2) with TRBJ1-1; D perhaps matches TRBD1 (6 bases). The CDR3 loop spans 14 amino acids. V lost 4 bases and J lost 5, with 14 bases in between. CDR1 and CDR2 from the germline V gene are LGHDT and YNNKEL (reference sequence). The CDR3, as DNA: TGTGCCAGCAGCCTATACAGGGTGGAAACTGAAGCTTTCTTT. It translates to CASSLYRVETEAFF.

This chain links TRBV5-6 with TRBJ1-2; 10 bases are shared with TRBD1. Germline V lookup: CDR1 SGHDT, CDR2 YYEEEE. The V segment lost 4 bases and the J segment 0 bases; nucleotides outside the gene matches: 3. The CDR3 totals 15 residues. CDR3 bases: TGTGCCAGCAGCGAAGGGACAGGGGCTAACTATGGCTACACCTTC. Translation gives CASSEGTGANYGYTF.

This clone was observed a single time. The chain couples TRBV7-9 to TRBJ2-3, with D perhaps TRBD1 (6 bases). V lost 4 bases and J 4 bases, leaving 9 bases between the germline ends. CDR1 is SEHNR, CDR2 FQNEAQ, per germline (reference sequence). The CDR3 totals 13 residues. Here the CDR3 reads CASSWDIADTQYF. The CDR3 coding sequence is TGTGCCAGCAGCTGGGACATAGCAGATACGCAGTATTTT.

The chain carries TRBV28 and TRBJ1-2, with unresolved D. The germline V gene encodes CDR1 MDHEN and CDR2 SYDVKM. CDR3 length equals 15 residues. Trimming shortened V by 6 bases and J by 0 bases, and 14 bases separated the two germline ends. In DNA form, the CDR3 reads TGTGCCAGCAGCACCCCCACAGAGACTAACTATGGCTACACCTTC. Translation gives CASSTPTETNYGYTF.

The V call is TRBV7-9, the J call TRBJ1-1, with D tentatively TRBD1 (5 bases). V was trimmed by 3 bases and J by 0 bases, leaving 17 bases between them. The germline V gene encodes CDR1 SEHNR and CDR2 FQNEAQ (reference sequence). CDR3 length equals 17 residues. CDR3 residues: CASSFPGRATMNTEAFF. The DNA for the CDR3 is TGTGCCAGCAGCTTTCCAGGGAGGGCAACAATGAACACTGAAGCTTTCTTT.

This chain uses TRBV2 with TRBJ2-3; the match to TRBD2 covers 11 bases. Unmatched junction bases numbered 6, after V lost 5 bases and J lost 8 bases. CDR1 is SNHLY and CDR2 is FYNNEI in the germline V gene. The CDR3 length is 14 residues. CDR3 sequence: CASSLAGGVGTQYF. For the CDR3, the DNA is TGTGCCAGCAGTCTAGCGGGAGGAGTGGGTACGCAGTATTTT.

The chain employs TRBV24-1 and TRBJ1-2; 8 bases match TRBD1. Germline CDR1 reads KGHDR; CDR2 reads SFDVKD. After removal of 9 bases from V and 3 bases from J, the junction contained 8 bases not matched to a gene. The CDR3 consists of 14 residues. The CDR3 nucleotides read TGTGCCACCGGCCGGACAGGGATCGACTATGGCTACACCTTC. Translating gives CATGRTGIDYGYTF.

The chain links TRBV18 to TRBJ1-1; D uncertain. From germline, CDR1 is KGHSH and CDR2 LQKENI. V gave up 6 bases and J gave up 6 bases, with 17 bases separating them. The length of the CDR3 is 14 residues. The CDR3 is CASSPNLMASEAFF. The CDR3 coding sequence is TGTGCCAGCTCCCCGAATCTTATGGCTTCTGAAGCTTTCTTT.

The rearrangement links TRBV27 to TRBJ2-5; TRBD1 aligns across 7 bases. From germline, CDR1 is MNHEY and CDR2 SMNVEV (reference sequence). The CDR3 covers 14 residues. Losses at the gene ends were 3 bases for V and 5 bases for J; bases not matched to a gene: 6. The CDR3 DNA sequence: TGTGCCAGCAGTTTTGGAGTGACAGGGGAGACCCAGTACTTC. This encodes CASSFGVTGETQYF.

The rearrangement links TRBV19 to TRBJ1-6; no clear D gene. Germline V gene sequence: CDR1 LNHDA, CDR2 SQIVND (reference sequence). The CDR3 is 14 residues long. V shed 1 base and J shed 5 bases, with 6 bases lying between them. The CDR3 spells CASSIGQDNSPLHF. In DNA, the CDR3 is TGTGCCAGTAGTATAGGCCAGGATAATTCACCCCTCCACTTT.

Here the CDR3 DNA reads TGTGCCAGCAGTTACAGGGTCTATGGCTACACCTTC. Translating it yields CASSYRVYGYTF. The chain recombines TRBV28 with TRBJ1-2, with D possibly TRBD1 on 6 matching bases. Trimming left V 4 bases short and J 4 bases short, with 7 bases between. CDR3 length: 12 residues. Germline CDR1 and CDR2: MDHEN and SYDVKM.

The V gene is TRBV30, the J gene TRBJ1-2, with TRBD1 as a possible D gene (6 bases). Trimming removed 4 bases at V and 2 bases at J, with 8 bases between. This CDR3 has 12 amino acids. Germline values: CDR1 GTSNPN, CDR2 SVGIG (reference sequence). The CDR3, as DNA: TGTGCCTGGAATCAGGGGAACTATGGCTACACCTTC. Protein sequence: CAWNQGNYGYTF.

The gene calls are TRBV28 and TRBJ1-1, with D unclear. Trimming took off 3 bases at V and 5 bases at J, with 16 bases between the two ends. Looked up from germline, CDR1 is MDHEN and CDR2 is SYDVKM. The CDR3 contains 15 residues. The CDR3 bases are TGTGCCAGCAGTTTTTCTAACGACCTGGAGACTGAAGCTTTCTTT. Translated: CASSFSNDLETEAFF.

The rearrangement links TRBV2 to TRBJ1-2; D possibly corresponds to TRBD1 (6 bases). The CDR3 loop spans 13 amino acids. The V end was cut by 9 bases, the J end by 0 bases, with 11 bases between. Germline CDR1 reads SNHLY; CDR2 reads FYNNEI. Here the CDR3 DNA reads TGTGCCAGTAACCAGGGGTCTAACTATGGCTACACCTTC. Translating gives CASNQGSNYGYTF.

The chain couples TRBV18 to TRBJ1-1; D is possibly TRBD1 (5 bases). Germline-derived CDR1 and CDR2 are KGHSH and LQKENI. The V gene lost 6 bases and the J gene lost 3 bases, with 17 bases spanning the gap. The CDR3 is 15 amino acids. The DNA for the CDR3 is TGTGCCAGCTCTCCTCAATGGGAAGGGGACACTGAAGCTTTCTTT. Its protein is CASSPQWEGDTEAFF.

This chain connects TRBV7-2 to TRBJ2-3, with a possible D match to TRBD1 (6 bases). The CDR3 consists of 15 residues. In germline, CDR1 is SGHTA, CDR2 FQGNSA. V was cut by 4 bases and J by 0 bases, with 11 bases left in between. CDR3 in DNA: TGTGCCAGCAGCTACAGGGTTTCAAGCACAGATACGCAGTATTTT. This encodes CASSYRVSSTDTQYF.